This is a list of T cell receptor beta chains from one sample in a study of Graves' ophthalmopathy and Graves' hyperthyroidism. A single record per CDR3 protein comes from TCRdb applying MiXCR to the multiplex PCR reads. The sample records 300,000 to 350,000 distinct CDR3 sequences, 17% being singletons. The sample was peripheral blood. Every receptor here comes from an adult man with Graves' ophthalmopathy. The CDR3 runs from the conserved cysteine through the conserved F or W. A D gene is named only where the DNA matches it firmly. Expanded clones get a size class; other rows say once, few or many, or leave the size out.

j_gene: TRBJ2-7; abundance: many; d_gene: -; v_gene: TRBV7-9; len: 12; CDR3aa: CASSSRVYEQYF; CDR3nt: TGTGCCAGCAGCTCCAGGGTCTACGAGCAGTACTTC
j_gene: TRBJ2-5; abundance: many; d_gene: TRBD1; v_gene: TRBV5-1; len: 13; CDR3aa: CASTLDRVETQYF; CDR3nt: TGCGCCAGCACCCTGGACAGGGTCGAGACCCAGTACTTC
j_gene: TRBJ1-1; abundance: -; d_gene: -; v_gene: TRBV5-1; len: 14; CDR3aa: CASSLDGWNTEAFF; CDR3nt: TGCGCCAGCAGCTTGGACGGTTGGAACACTGAAGCTTTCTTT
j_gene: TRBJ2-2; abundance: many; d_gene: TRBD1; v_gene: TRBV6-2/TRBV6-3; len: 18; CDR3aa: CASSTTGARSRGTGELFF; CDR3nt: TGTGCCAGCAGTACAACAGGGGCCCGATCACGGGGTACCGGGGAGCTGTTTTTT
j_gene: TRBJ2-5; abundance: many; d_gene: -; v_gene: TRBV6-1; len: 13; CDR3aa: CASSPGGPKTQYF; CDR3nt: TGTGCCAGCAGTCCCGGGGGGCCCAAGACCCAGTACTTC
j_gene: TRBJ2-2; abundance: many; d_gene: -; v_gene: TRBV2; len: 14; CDR3aa: CASNPGLYTGELFF; CDR3nt: TGTGCCAGCAATCCGGGACTCTACACCGGGGAGCTGTTTTTT
j_gene: TRBJ1-5; abundance: many; d_gene: -; v_gene: TRBV6-2/TRBV6-3; len: 16; CDR3aa: CASSTRGGISNQPQHF; CDR3nt: TGTGCCAGCAGTACGCGGGGGGGTATCAGCAATCAGCCCCAGCATTTT
j_gene: TRBJ1-1; abundance: many; d_gene: -; v_gene: TRBV30; len: 13; CDR3aa: CAWSGDEDTEAFF; CDR3nt: TGTGCCTGGAGCGGGGACGAGGACACTGAAGCTTTCTTT
j_gene: TRBJ2-7; abundance: many; d_gene: TRBD2; v_gene: TRBV6-5; len: 14; CDR3aa: CASSYGGGTYEQYF; CDR3nt: TGTGCCAGCAGTTACGGCGGGGGGACCTACGAGCAGTACTTC
j_gene: TRBJ1-5; abundance: -; d_gene: -; v_gene: TRBV30; len: 14; CDR3aa: CAWRGQASNQPQHF; CDR3nt: TGTGCCTGGAGGGGACAAGCCAGCAATCAGCCCCAGCATTTT
j_gene: TRBJ1-1; abundance: many; d_gene: TRBD1; v_gene: TRBV4-1; len: 15; CDR3aa: CASSHNRGTNTEAFF; CDR3nt: TGCGCCAGCAGCCATAACAGGGGGACGAACACTGAAGCTTTCTTT
j_gene: TRBJ2-7; abundance: few; d_gene: TRBD2; v_gene: TRBV27; len: 18; CDR3aa: CASSPSTPTSGGSYEQYF; CDR3nt: TGTGCCAGCAGTCCATCCACACCTACTAGCGGGGGCTCCTACGAGCAGTACTTC
j_gene: TRBJ1-2; abundance: -; d_gene: -; v_gene: TRBV12-3/TRBV12-4; len: 13; CDR3aa: CASSFRRFYGYTF; CDR3nt: TGTGCCAGCAGTTTTAGACGCTTCTATGGCTACACCTTC
j_gene: TRBJ2-7; abundance: many; d_gene: -; v_gene: TRBV18; len: 13; CDR3aa: CASSPGGGGEQYF; CDR3nt: TGTGCCAGCTCACCAGGGGGGGGCGGCGAGCAGTACTTC
j_gene: TRBJ1-6; abundance: many; d_gene: -; v_gene: TRBV6-5; len: 16; CDR3aa: CASSYSHEGYNSPLHF; CDR3nt: TGTGCCAGCAGTTACTCCCATGAGGGCTACAATTCACCCCTCCACTTT
j_gene: TRBJ1-5; abundance: many; d_gene: TRBD1; v_gene: TRBV28; len: 15; CDR3aa: CASSLRTGGNQPQHF; CDR3nt: TGTGCCAGCAGTTTGAGGACAGGGGGGAATCAGCCCCAGCATTTT
j_gene: TRBJ2-5; abundance: -; d_gene: TRBD2; v_gene: TRBV24-1; len: 15; CDR3aa: CATSDGLAGVETQYF; CDR3nt: TGTGCCACCAGTGATGGACTAGCGGGAGTAGAGACCCAGTACTTC
j_gene: TRBJ1-1; abundance: many; d_gene: -; v_gene: TRBV15; len: 14; CDR3aa: CATSTRQVVSEAFF; CDR3nt: TGTGCCACCAGCACCCGACAGGTTGTTTCTGAAGCTTTCTTT
j_gene: TRBJ2-7; abundance: many; d_gene: -; v_gene: TRBV28; len: 15; CDR3aa: CASSFGGVRAYEQYF; CDR3nt: TGTGCCAGCAGTTTTGGGGGCGTGAGGGCCTACGAGCAGTACTTC
j_gene: TRBJ1-6; abundance: many; d_gene: -; v_gene: TRBV19; len: 15; CDR3aa: CASSMGLNYNSPLHF; CDR3nt: TGTGCCAGTAGTATGGGACTGAACTATAATTCACCCCTCCACTTT
j_gene: TRBJ2-2; abundance: many; d_gene: -; v_gene: TRBV9; len: 12; CDR3aa: CASSVGTGELFF; CDR3nt: TGTGCCAGCAGCGTAGGGACCGGGGAGCTGTTTTTT
j_gene: TRBJ2-4; abundance: -; d_gene: -; v_gene: TRBV11-1; len: 13; CDR3aa: CASITLGGNIQYF; CDR3nt: TGTGCCAGCATTACCCTAGGGGGAAACATTCAGTACTTC
j_gene: TRBJ1-2; abundance: -; d_gene: -; v_gene: TRBV6-2/TRBV6-3; len: 14; CDR3aa: CASSYSEQAYGYTF; CDR3nt: TGTGCCAGCAGTTACTCGGAACAGGCCTATGGCTACACCTTC
j_gene: TRBJ2-7; abundance: many; d_gene: -; v_gene: TRBV20-1; len: 12; CDR3aa: CSAPDNTDEQYF; CDR3nt: TGCAGTGCTCCGGACAATACGGACGAGCAGTACTTC
j_gene: TRBJ1-5; abundance: -; d_gene: TRBD1; v_gene: TRBV28; len: 15; CDR3aa: CASSRTGGAGQPQHF; CDR3nt: TGTGCCAGCAGTCGGACAGGGGGCGCAGGGCAGCCCCAGCATTTT
j_gene: TRBJ1-1; abundance: many; d_gene: -; v_gene: TRBV20-1; len: 13; CDR3aa: CSASNRADTEAFF; CDR3nt: TGCAGTGCTAGCAACAGGGCTGACACTGAAGCTTTCTTT
j_gene: TRBJ1-6; abundance: many; d_gene: -; v_gene: TRBV6-5; len: 15; CDR3aa: CASRIIVRGNSPLHF; CDR3nt: TGTGCCAGCAGGATTATTGTGCGGGGAAATTCACCCCTCCACTTT
j_gene: TRBJ2-4; abundance: -; d_gene: -; v_gene: TRBV6-1; len: 13; CDR3aa: CASVSLAKNIQYF; CDR3nt: TGTGCCAGCGTCAGCTTAGCCAAAAACATTCAGTACTTC
j_gene: TRBJ1-1; abundance: many; d_gene: TRBD1; v_gene: TRBV20-1; len: 12; CDR3aa: CSASSGGTEAFF; CDR3nt: TGCAGTGCTAGTTCAGGGGGGACTGAAGCTTTCTTT
j_gene: TRBJ1-2; abundance: many; d_gene: -; v_gene: TRBV30; len: 12; CDR3aa: CACKRGNYGYTF; CDR3nt: TGTGCCTGCAAAAGGGGGAACTATGGCTACACCTTC
j_gene: TRBJ2-2; abundance: many; d_gene: -; v_gene: TRBV7-9; len: 15; CDR3aa: CASSLDRQNTGELFF; CDR3nt: TGTGCCAGCAGCTTAGACCGGCAGAACACCGGGGAGCTGTTTTTT
j_gene: TRBJ2-2; abundance: many; d_gene: TRBD1; v_gene: TRBV25-1; len: 16; CDR3aa: CASSERTGGNTGELFF; CDR3nt: TGTGCCAGCAGTGAACGGACAGGGGGGAACACCGGGGAGCTGTTTTTT
j_gene: TRBJ2-4; abundance: many; d_gene: TRBD1; v_gene: TRBV2; len: 16; CDR3aa: CARGPLEGAAKNIQYF; CDR3nt: TGTGCCAGAGGACCTTTAGAGGGGGCGGCCAAAAACATTCAGTACTTC
j_gene: TRBJ2-7; abundance: -; d_gene: -; v_gene: TRBV20-1; len: 14; CDR3aa: CSARAGRFSYEQYF; CDR3nt: TGCAGTGCTAGGGCGGGACGATTTAGCTACGAGCAGTACTTC
j_gene: TRBJ1-3; abundance: many; d_gene: TRBD1; v_gene: TRBV12-3/TRBV12-4; len: 15; CDR3aa: CASRPLDRVTNTIYF; CDR3nt: TGTGCCAGCAGGCCATTGGACAGGGTGACAAACACCATATATTTT
j_gene: TRBJ1-6; abundance: many; d_gene: -; v_gene: TRBV5-5; len: 15; CDR3aa: CASSFSQGEGTPLHF; CDR3nt: TGTGCCAGCAGCTTTTCTCAGGGAGAAGGGACACCCCTCCACTTT
j_gene: TRBJ1-2; abundance: many; d_gene: -; v_gene: TRBV28; len: 13; CDR3aa: CASSFFAGSGYTF; CDR3nt: TGTGCCAGCAGTTTTTTTGCAGGGTCTGGCTACACCTTC
j_gene: TRBJ2-7; abundance: -; d_gene: -; v_gene: TRBV9; len: 15; CDR3aa: CASSVVDSSQYEQYF; CDR3nt: TGTGCCAGCAGCGTAGTTGATAGTTCGCAGTACGAGCAGTACTTC
j_gene: TRBJ1-1; abundance: many; d_gene: -; v_gene: TRBV11-2; len: 14; CDR3aa: CASSLKAGNTEAFF; CDR3nt: TGTGCCAGCAGCCTCAAAGCCGGGAACACTGAAGCTTTCTTT
j_gene: TRBJ2-7; abundance: -; d_gene: -; v_gene: TRBV6-1; len: 13; CDR3aa: CAINPGERDEQYF; CDR3nt: TGTGCCATCAACCCCGGGGAGCGGGACGAGCAGTACTTC
j_gene: TRBJ1-1; abundance: many; d_gene: -; v_gene: TRBV6-2/TRBV6-3; len: 16; CDR3aa: CASSYRAGAMNTEAFF; CDR3nt: TGTGCCAGCAGTTACCGGGCCGGAGCCATGAACACTGAAGCTTTCTTT
j_gene: TRBJ2-7; abundance: many; d_gene: -; v_gene: TRBV20-1; len: 13; CDR3aa: CSAPPGSLGEQYF; CDR3nt: TGCAGTGCCCCTCCGGGATCCCTCGGCGAGCAGTACTTC
j_gene: TRBJ1-1; abundance: many; d_gene: -; v_gene: TRBV19; len: 15; CDR3aa: CASSRGARMGTEAFF; CDR3nt: TGTGCCAGTAGTAGGGGGGCGCGGATGGGCACTGAAGCTTTCTTT
j_gene: TRBJ2-5; abundance: many; d_gene: TRBD2; v_gene: TRBV5-1; len: 12; CDR3aa: CASSREEETQYF; CDR3nt: TGCGCCAGCAGTCGGGAGGAAGAGACCCAGTACTTC
j_gene: TRBJ2-7; abundance: many; d_gene: TRBD2; v_gene: TRBV19; len: 15; CDR3aa: CASSIKRGTTYEQYF; CDR3nt: TGTGCCAGTAGTATTAAGCGGGGGACCACCTACGAGCAGTACTTC
j_gene: TRBJ1-2; abundance: many; d_gene: TRBD1; v_gene: TRBV24-1; len: 15; CDR3aa: CATSDPARQGEGYTF; CDR3nt: TGTGCCACCAGTGATCCGGCACGACAGGGTGAAGGCTACACCTTC
j_gene: TRBJ2-4; abundance: many; d_gene: -; v_gene: TRBV20-1; len: 16; CDR3aa: CSARASGGESKNIQYF; CDR3nt: TGCAGTGCTAGAGCTTCCGGCGGGGAGTCCAAAAACATTCAGTACTTC
j_gene: TRBJ1-1; abundance: many; d_gene: -; v_gene: TRBV7-3; len: 14; CDR3aa: CASSGGGAGTEAFF; CDR3nt: TGTGCCAGCAGCGGTGGGGGCGCGGGCACTGAAGCTTTCTTT
j_gene: TRBJ1-1; abundance: many; d_gene: -; v_gene: TRBV6-1; len: 12; CDR3aa: CASSTSAGGEGF; CDR3nt: TGTGCCAGCAGTACATCAGCCGGGGGCGAGGGATTT
j_gene: TRBJ2-7; abundance: many; d_gene: TRBD1; v_gene: TRBV6-2/TRBV6-3; len: 16; CDR3aa: CASSYWGQGDPYEQYF; CDR3nt: TGTGCCAGCAGTTACTGGGGACAGGGGGATCCCTACGAGCAGTACTTC
j_gene: TRBJ2-7; abundance: -; d_gene: -; v_gene: TRBV5-1; len: 13; CDR3aa: CASSSATDYEQYF; CDR3nt: TGCGCCAGCAGCAGTGCCACCGATTACGAGCAGTACTTC
j_gene: TRBJ2-7; abundance: many; d_gene: -; v_gene: TRBV4-1; len: 15; CDR3aa: CASSQSAGTLYEQYF; CDR3nt: TGCGCCAGCAGCCAGTCAGCCGGGACTCTCTACGAGCAGTACTTC
j_gene: TRBJ2-5; abundance: many; d_gene: TRBD2; v_gene: TRBV6-5; len: 16; CDR3aa: CASSSSSGRGGETQYF; CDR3nt: TGTGCCAGCAGTTCCTCAAGCGGGAGGGGGGGGGAGACCCAGTACTTC
j_gene: TRBJ1-5; abundance: many; d_gene: -; v_gene: TRBV3-1; len: 15; CDR3aa: CASSQDTRANQPQHF; CDR3nt: TGTGCCAGCAGCCAAGATACCAGGGCCAATCAGCCCCAGCATTTT
j_gene: TRBJ2-6; abundance: -; d_gene: -; v_gene: TRBV20-1; len: 13; CDR3aa: CSAVTSGANVLTF; CDR3nt: TGCAGTGCCGTAACCTCTGGGGCCAACGTCCTGACTTTC
j_gene: TRBJ1-6; abundance: many; d_gene: -; v_gene: TRBV6-5; len: 15; CDR3aa: CASSYSSRSEAPLHF; CDR3nt: TGTGCCAGCAGTTACTCCTCCCGATCAGAGGCACCCCTCCACTTT
j_gene: TRBJ1-1; abundance: many; d_gene: -; v_gene: TRBV6-5; len: 14; CDR3aa: CASSYRRRFTEAFF; CDR3nt: TGTGCCAGCAGTTATAGGAGAAGGTTCACGGAAGCTTTCTTT
j_gene: TRBJ2-5; abundance: -; d_gene: -; v_gene: TRBV27; len: 16; CDR3aa: CASSQNVLGGEETQYF; CDR3nt: TGTGCCAGCAGCCAAAACGTCCTAGGGGGAGAAGAGACCCAGTACTTC
j_gene: TRBJ2-5; abundance: many; d_gene: -; v_gene: TRBV14; len: 13; CDR3aa: CASSHISGETQYF; CDR3nt: TGTGCCAGCAGCCATATTAGCGGTGAGACCCAGTACTTC